This T cell receptor (beta chain) was profiled in a study of CD8+CD57+ T cells in acquired aplastic anemia. Genomic DNA served as template for TCR beta VDJ and CDR3 profiling. TCRdb independently ran MiXCR on the reads; one entry per CDR3 protein. The sample contains about 250,000 distinct CDR3 sequences, around 46% of which appear only once. CD8+CD57+ cell expansion, shown by flow cytometry, had occurred in the patients selected for sequencing. The V gene end was trimmed by 5 bases and the J gene end by 0 bases; junction bases not matched to a gene: 9. CDR1 is SGHVS, CDR2 FQNEAQ, per germline. CDR3 size: 17 residues.

The chain uses TRBV7-8 and TRBJ1-1, with TRBD1 matching 10 bases. The sequence came from a human donor with aplastic anemia. Sequenced: sorted CD4+, CD8+, or CD8+CD57+ T cells (not recorded which) from PBMCs. DNA of the CDR3: TGTGCCAGCAGCCGTGGGACAGGGGAGAGATTGAACACTGAAGCTTTCTTT. It specifies CASSRGTGERLNTEAFF.